A selection of T cell receptor beta chains follows, all from one sample in a study of blood T cell repertoires in COVID-19. The table came from immunoSEQ multiplex PCR; TCRdb's copy has only in-frame clones and leaves some out. The sample has 200,000 or so clones, around four fifths seen once; the top ten hold 4.8%. The sample was PBMCs or T cells enriched from blood (not recorded which). These receptors all come from a woman aged 50 to 60 who had been exposed to COVID-19. Each CDR3 is given with its conserved first and last residue. The order of the fields is J gene, clone size, V gene, D gene, CDR3 protein, CDR3 DNA. A D gene is named only where the DNA matches it firmly. Size is stated for part of the rows, as once, few or many counts, or as a class when the clone is expanded.

>TRBJ1-5|few|TRBV12-5|-
CASGLSRAGNQPQHF
TGTGCTAGTGGTTTGTCCAGGGCGGGCAATCAGCCCCAGCATTTT
>TRBJ2-4|-|TRBV2|TRBD2
CASSEGGKIKNIQYF
TGTGCCAGCAGTGAGGGAGGGAAAATCAAAAACATTCAGTACTTC
>TRBJ2-1|-|TRBV5-1|-
CASSPAEGPNEQFF
TGCGCCAGCAGCCCCGCGGAGGGTCCCAATGAGCAGTTCTTC
>TRBJ2-2|few|TRBV6-5|TRBD1
CASSYSTQGAGELFF
TGTGCCAGCAGTTACTCGACACAGGGGGCCGGGGAGCTGTTTTTT
>TRBJ2-3|-|TRBV7-9|TRBD2
CASSGPLSAGGITDTQYF
TGTGCCAGCAGCGGACCCTTATCTGCGGGGGGGATCACAGATACGCAGTATTTT
>TRBJ2-3|-|TRBV19|-
CASSMRGLSTDTQYF
TGTGCCAGTAGTATGCGGGGATTAAGTACAGATACGCAGTATTTT
>TRBJ1-2|-|TRBV9|TRBD1
CASSNDRADGYTF
TGTGCCAGCAGCAACGACAGGGCGGATGGCTACACCTTC
>TRBJ1-2|-|TRBV6-1|-
CASSEARRDPNYGYTF
TGTGCCAGCAGTGAAGCCAGGCGGGACCCCAACTATGGCTACACCTTC
>TRBJ1-1|few|TRBV29-1|TRBD1
CSVKGAYTEAFF
TGCAGCGTTAAGGGGGCCTACACTGAAGCTTTCTTT
>TRBJ1-1|-|TRBV18|-
CASSPFRGRGNSGTEAFF
TGTGCCAGCTCACCCTTCAGGGGTAGGGGAAATTCGGGCACTGAAGCTTTCTTT
>TRBJ1-3|-|TRBV6-5|-
CASSYDGGYSGNTIYF
TGTGCCAGCAGTTACGACGGCGGATACTCTGGAAACACCATATATTTT
>TRBJ2-6|-|TRBV9|TRBD1
CASSDGQGLSSGANVLTF
TGTGCCAGCAGCGACGGACAGGGACTTTCATCGGGGGCCAACGTCCTGACTTTC
>TRBJ2-2|-|TRBV2|TRBD2
CASSELAGELSGELFF
TGTGCCAGCAGTGAACTAGCGGGCGAATTGTCCGGGGAGCTGTTTTTT
>TRBJ2-7|-|TRBV13|TRBD2
CASSASGGPSYEQYF
TGTGCCAGCAGCGCAAGCGGGGGGCCTTCCTACGAGCAGTACTTC
>TRBJ1-6|-|TRBV29-1|TRBD1
CSVRTGDNSPLHF
TGCAGCGTTCGGACAGGGGATAATTCACCCCTCCACTTT
>TRBJ2-5|-|TRBV29-1|-
CSELGRDRAQETQYF
TGCAGCGAGCTCGGCAGGGATCGGGCGCAAGAGACCCAGTACTTC
>TRBJ1-2|once|TRBV19|TRBD1
CASNNRDSYGYTF
TGTGCCAGTAACAACCGGGACAGCTATGGCTACACCTTC
>TRBJ2-1|-|TRBV5-1|-
CASSALGGRTYNEQFF
TGCGCCAGCAGCGCCCTGGGGGGGCGAACCTACAATGAGCAGTTCTTC
>TRBJ1-2|once|TRBV9|TRBD1
CASSVQGGNYGYTF
TGTGCCAGCAGCGTCCAGGGGGGTAACTATGGCTACACCTTC
>TRBJ2-5|-|TRBV10-3|TRBD2
CATQATSGMSETQYF
TGTGCCACCCAGGCGACTAGCGGGATGTCAGAGACCCAGTACTTC
>TRBJ2-6|-|TRBV5-4|-
CASSLEGSGANVLTF
TGTGCCAGCAGCTTGGAAGGGAGCGGGGCCAACGTCCTGACTTTC
>TRBJ1-2|-|TRBV2|TRBD1
CASSQTGRVLGYGYTF
TGTGCCAGCAGCCAGACAGGGCGCGTCCTCGGCTATGGCTACACCTTC
>TRBJ2-2|-|TRBV19|-
CASSTATLTNTGELFF
TGTGCCAGTAGCACGGCGACACTGACGAACACCGGGGAGCTGTTTTTT